The present T cell receptor beta chain was sequenced within a study of blood T cell repertoires in COVID-19. With 5 bases clipped from V and 4 bases from J, the junction kept 12 bases outside the gene matches. The CDR3 contains 17 residues. Germline loops: CDR1 LNHDA, CDR2 SQIVND (reference sequence). The age range of participants was 18 to 89 years, with residence in about 25 US areas. Cohorts were assigned according to the clinical history that participants reported. As handled by the study authors: Reference gene primers were amplified, and this amplification served to estimate nucleated cell counts. Sequenced by immunoSEQ multiplex PCR; TCRdb stores in-frame clones only, minus some. The V and J calls and clone size were taken over from that table, and D and trimming were inferred from the DNA. The data contain more than 300,000 clones, just over 85% of them seen just once; the ten biggest clones take up approximately 4.1%.

The genes are TRBV19 and TRBJ1-2; 11 nucleotides line up with TRBD1. This sequence originates from a man aged 25-45 years who had recovered from COVID-19. Sequenced sample: PBMCs or T cells enriched from blood (not recorded which). The CDR3 reads CASSGRDGQGASYGYTF. In DNA form, the CDR3 reads TGTGCCAGTAGTGGCCGAGATGGACAGGGGGCTAGCTATGGCTACACCTTC.